This TCR beta chain was sequenced for a study of blood T cell repertoires in COVID-19. Some clones are missing from TCRdb's copy, which holds only in-frame ones; the method was immunoSEQ multiplex PCR. The table includes more than 250,000 clones, roughly four fifths detected once. The CDR3 runs 13 residues. Trimming shortened V by 1 base and J by 4 bases, and 8 bases separated the two germline ends. The germline V gene encodes CDR1 MDHEN and CDR2 SYDVKM. The sample consisted of PBMCs or T cells enriched from blood (not recorded which). This clonotype was sampled from a man in his forties who had been exposed to COVID-19. The chain combines TRBV28 with TRBJ2-7; D gene uncertain. The CDR3 DNA is TGTGCCAGCAGTTTATCACAGCCGTACGAGCAGTACTTC. It encodes CASSLSQPYEQYF. The whole variable domain, remainder taken from reference TRBV28 and TRBJ2-7, is DVKVTQSSRYLVKRTGEKVFLECVQDMDHENMFWYRQDPGLGLRLIYFSYDVKMKEKGDIPEGYSVSREKKERFSLILESASTNQTSMYLCASSLSQPYEQYFGPGTRLTVT.